The rows below give T cell receptor beta chains drawn from one sample of a study of human T cells and chemical hapten exposure. TCRdb fed the RACE reads into MiXCR, producing one record per CDR3 protein. The table records over 70,000 distinct CDR3 sequences, 11% of them present only once. Sequencing was performed on whole blood, taken in connection with sensitization to the hapten diphenylcyclopropenone (DPC). These receptors were obtained from a man aged 18 to 30 with alopecia areata. Some clones in this sample may be carry-over from other donors' samples. The CDR3 runs from the conserved cysteine through the conserved F or W. A D gene is named only where the DNA matches it firmly. The size entry is marked missing in some rows and otherwise reads once, few, many or a size class.

J	D	V	size	DNA	CDR3
TRBJ1-1	TRBD1	TRBV10-3	many	TGTGCCATCAGTGAGGGACGGACAGGGGGCACTGAAGCTTTCTTT	CAISEGRTGGTEAFF
TRBJ2-7	-	TRBV6-2/TRBV6-3	many	TGTGCCAGCAGTCTTGGCAGCTCCTACGAGCAGTACTTC	CASSLGSSYEQYF
TRBJ2-2	-	TRBV23-1	-	TGCGCCAGCAGTCATGATCAGGGAACCGGGGAGCTGTTTTTT	CASSHDQGTGELFF
TRBJ1-5	-	TRBV6-6	many	TGTGCCAGCAGTGATGCGGGGGTCTGGCAGCCCCAGCATTTT	CASSDAGVWQPQHF
TRBJ2-1	-	TRBV7-2	many	TGTGCCAGCAGCTTAGTAGGTTGGGGAGGTTCCTACAATGAGCAGTTCTTC	CASSLVGWGGSYNEQFF
TRBJ2-7	TRBD1	TRBV15	-	TGTGCCACCAGCAGGTTGTTCGGGACAGGGGAATTGGGCGAGCAGTACTTC	CATSRLFGTGELGEQYF
TRBJ2-1	TRBD2	TRBV6-5	-	TGTGCCAGCAGTTACTGGGTAGCGGGGACCAACAATGAGCAGTTCTTC	CASSYWVAGTNNEQFF
TRBJ2-7	-	TRBV6-1	many	TGTGCCTCCGAAGGGGACACCTCCTACGAGCAGTACTTC	CASEGDTSYEQYF
TRBJ1-2	-	TRBV12-3/TRBV12-4	few	TGTGCCAGTACGGCGGGGGGCCATGGCTACACCTTC	CASTAGGHGYTF
TRBJ2-4	TRBD1	TRBV4-3	-	TGCGCCAGCAGCCAGACGGGGACAGGGGAAAACATTCAGTACTTC	CASSQTGTGENIQYF
TRBJ2-5	-	TRBV20-1	many	TGCAGTGCTAGGACAGGACCCGCGGAGACCCAGTACTTC	CSARTGPAETQYF
TRBJ2-3	TRBD2	TRBV20-1	-	TGCAGTGCTAGCCTAGCGGGGAACACTCCAGGCACAGATACGCAGTATTTT	CSASLAGNTPGTDTQYF
TRBJ1-1	TRBD1	TRBV5-5	many	TGTGCCAGCAGCCACAGGGGGCTCGCCACTGAAGCTTTCTTT	CASSHRGLATEAFF
TRBJ2-3	-	TRBV3-1	-	TGTGCCAGCAGCCCCAGTGTAGGCACAGATACGCAGTATTTT	CASSPSVGTDTQYF
TRBJ2-5	-	TRBV27	many	TGTGCCAGCAGTTTACGATGGGTAGGCCAAGAGACCCAGTACTTC	CASSLRWVGQETQYF
TRBJ1-2	-	TRBV19	-	TGTGCCAGTAGTTACGACTGGACAGAAGATGGCTACACCTTC	CASSYDWTEDGYTF